A single sample is the source of the 16 T cell receptor beta chains below, sequenced in a study of cytomegalovirus exposure and HLA in healthy donors (dated by TCRdb to the late 2010s). To prepare the library, the immunoSEQ multiplex PCR assay was applied. A mixture of 60 forward primers for TCR Vbeta segments and 13 reverse primers for TCR Jbeta segments was used in the multiplex PCR. TCRdb stores this immuneACCESS table with in-frame sequences only. Part of the clones is absent; in the studies checked, under half of the shortfall reflects unresolved V genes, and no reason is known for the rest. This sample comprises about 79,000 clones, 67% of them detected only once. The ten largest make up 6.9% of the sample. Sequencing was performed on PBMCs. Receptor source: a woman aged 50 to 65 in good health and CMV-seropositive.

The V gene is TRBV4-1, the J gene TRBJ2-5, with 15 bases aligning to TRBD2. V was pared by 4 bases and J by 2 bases, with 8 bases of the junction left unmatched. CDR1 is MGHRA and CDR2 is YSYEKL in the germline V gene. The CDR3 consists of 18 residues. The DNA for the CDR3 is TGCGCCAGCAGCCGTTCCGGGACTAGCGGGGGGACTCAAGAGACCCAGTACTTC. Translated, it gives CASSRSGTSGGTQETQYF.

The chain recombines TRBV2 with TRBJ2-3; no clear D gene. Germline CDR1 and CDR2: SNHLY and FYNNEI. V lost 4 bases to trimming and J lost 2 bases, with 10 bases between them. This CDR3 contains 14 residues. This CDR3 is CASSVLLSTDTQYF. In DNA, the CDR3 is TGTGCCAGCAGTGTTCTCTTGTCCACAGATACGCAGTATTTT.

The V and J genes are TRBV5-1 and TRBJ1-6; TRBD1 agrees at 11 bases. V lost 4 bases to trimming and J lost 7 bases; unmatched junction nucleotides: 4. The CDR3 is 15 residues long. The germline CDR1 and CDR2 sequences are SGHRS and YFSETQ. The CDR3, as DNA: TGCGCCAGCAGCCTAGGGACAGGGGGGAATTCACCCCTCCACTTT. As protein: CASSLGTGGNSPLHF.

This clone has a handful of counts. The chain uses TRBV7-3 and TRBJ2-1; D possibly corresponds to TRBD2 (5 bases). Trimming shortened V by 3 bases and J by 5 bases, and 8 bases separated the two germline ends. This CDR3 is built from 13 residues. Looked up from germline, CDR1 is SGHTA and CDR2 is FQGTGA. Here the CDR3 DNA reads TGTGCCAGCAGCTTTGACTACGACAATGAGCAGTTCTTC. It encodes CASSFDYDNEQFF.

This chain uses TRBV5-1 with TRBJ1-5; no clear D. The CDR3 runs 13 residues. Germline assignment: CDR1 SGHRS and CDR2 YFSETQ. Trimming took 5 bases from V and 4 from J, leaving 10 bases between them. In nucleotides, the CDR3 is TGCGCCAGCAGTATGGAGGGAAATCAGCCCCAGCATTTT. Its translation: CASSMEGNQPQHF.

The chain combines TRBV7-2 with TRBJ2-5; the D is unclear. The V gene's germline CDR1 is SGHTA and CDR2 FQGNSA. Deletions cut 4 bases from V and 2 bases from J, with 8 bases between. The CDR3 spans 13 residues. DNA of the CDR3: TGTGCCAGCAGCTCCCAGGTACAAGAGACCCAGTACTTC. Protein sequence: CASSSQVQETQYF.

CDR3 amino acids: CASSVSSGNTIYF. CDR3 nucleotides: TGTGCCAGCAGCGTATCGAGCGGAAACACCATATATTTT. The V gene is TRBV9, the J gene TRBJ1-3; D call uncertain. CDR1 and CDR2 (germline): SGDLS, YYNGEE. The CDR3 length is 13 residues. Trimming removed 1 base at V and 4 bases at J, with 6 bases between. The whole variable domain, filled in from reference TRBV9 and TRBJ1-3, reads DSGVTQTPKHLITATGQRVTLRCSPRSGDLSVYWYQQSLDQGLQFLIQYYNGEERAKGNILERFSAQQFPDLHSELNLSSLELGDSALYFCASSVSSGNTIYFGEGSWLTVV.

This chain joins TRBV11-3 and TRBJ2-3, with no clear D. The V end was cut by 5 bases, the J end by 2 bases, with 5 bases between. The CDR3 spans 12 residues. CDR1 and CDR2 (germline): SGHNT, YENEEA. CDR3 sequence reads: CASSAVTDTQYF. CDR3 bases: TGTGCCAGCAGCGCAGTCACAGATACGCAGTATTTT. Variable domain in full (rest from reference TRBV11-3 and TRBJ2-3): EAGVVQSPRYKIIEKKQPVAFWCNPISGHNTLYWYLQNLGQGPELLIRYENEEAVDDSQLPKDRFSAERLKGVDSTLKIQPAELGDSAVYLCASSAVTDTQYFGPGTRLTVL.

This clone was observed a handful of times. This chain links TRBV13 with TRBJ2-7; 8 bases map to TRBD1. Germline lookup yields CDR1 PRHDT and CDR2 FYEKMQ (reference sequence). The CDR3 is made up of 15 amino acids. V was clipped by 0 bases and J by 5 bases; unmatched bases: 6. CDR3 DNA: TGTGCCAGCAGCTTAGGGGGGACAGGTCTGGACGAGCAGTACTTC. Protein product: CASSLGGTGLDEQYF.

The chain uses TRBV9 and TRBJ1-6; TRBD1 agrees at 10 bases. The CDR3 runs to 15 residues. The V gene end was trimmed by 0 bases and the J gene end by 14 bases; junction bases not matched to a gene: 8. Germline loops: CDR1 SGDLS, CDR2 YYNGEE. CDR3 sequence reads: CASSVEWGGTGALHF. CDR3 sequence (DNA): TGTGCCAGCAGCGTAGAGTGGGGCGGGACAGGGGCCCTCCACTTT.

The rearrangement uses TRBV5-1 and TRBJ1-2; possible D gene TRBD1, 6 bases. V lost 0 bases to trimming and J lost 4 bases, with 19 bases between them. The CDR3 has 17 residues. CDR1 is SGHRS and CDR2 is YFSETQ in the germline V gene. CDR3 nucleotides: TGCGCCAGCAGCTTGGAGCCCGTGAGGGGGGGGATCTATGGCTACACCTTC. Encoded protein: CASSLEPVRGGIYGYTF.

J is TRBJ2-4 and V is TRBV27; 7 bases are a match to TRBD1. The ends lost 6 bases at V and 7 bases at J; junction bases unmatched: 15. Germline CDR1 reads MNHEY; CDR2 reads SMNVEV (reference sequence). The CDR3 spans 16 residues. The CDR3 coding sequence is TGTGCCAGCAGGGTCGATGGGAACAGGGGAGTGAACATTCAGTACTTC. Translating gives CASRVDGNRGVNIQYF.

The V and J genes are TRBV18 and TRBJ1-2; 7 nucleotides line up with TRBD1. Trimming at V came to 6 bases and at J to 8 bases, leaving 9 bases not matched to a gene. Germline assignment: CDR1 KGHSH and CDR2 LQKENI. The CDR3 consists of 13 residues. In nucleotides, the CDR3 is TGTGCCAGCTCGCTGGACAGGATAGAAGGCTACACCTTC. Encoded protein: CASSLDRIEGYTF.

As regards this clone: The junction shows a germline mismatch at one end, possibly a read error. The genes are TRBV7-9 and TRBJ1-1, with D hard to call. The CDR3 extends over 12 amino acids. Germline CDR1 and CDR2: SEHNR and FQNEAQ (reference sequence). This chain's CDR3 is CSSRLYITEAFF. CDR3 DNA sequence: TGTTCCAGCAGGCTATATATCACTGAAGCTTTCTTT.

This clone was observed a few times. The chain couples TRBV7-2 to TRBJ2-1; the D gene is possibly TRBD2 (5 bases). V lost 5 bases and J 8 bases, leaving 16 bases between the germline ends. Germline CDR1 SGHTA, CDR2 FQGNSA. The CDR3 has 14 amino acids. CDR3 protein: CASSPSSDIDEQFF. As DNA, the CDR3 is TGTGCCAGCAGCCCGAGTAGCGATATCGATGAGCAGTTCTTC.

This chain connects TRBV7-2 to TRBJ1-2; possibly TRBD1 for D (5 bases). V lost 1 base, J lost 7 bases, and 16 bases lay in between. The CDR3 sequence is 15 residues long. Germline V gives CDR1 SGHTA, CDR2 FQGNSA. In DNA, the CDR3 is TGTGCCAGCAGCTTAGAAAGGACACCGATTAGTGGCTACACCTTC. This codes for CASSLERTPISGYTF. Filled out from reference TRBV7-2 and TRBJ1-2, the complete variable domain reads GAGVSQSPSNKVTEKGKDVELRCDPISGHTALYWYRQSLGQGLEFLIYFQGNSAPDKSGLPSDRFSAERTGGSVSTLTIQRTQQEDSAVYLCASSLERTPISGYTFGSGTRLTVV.